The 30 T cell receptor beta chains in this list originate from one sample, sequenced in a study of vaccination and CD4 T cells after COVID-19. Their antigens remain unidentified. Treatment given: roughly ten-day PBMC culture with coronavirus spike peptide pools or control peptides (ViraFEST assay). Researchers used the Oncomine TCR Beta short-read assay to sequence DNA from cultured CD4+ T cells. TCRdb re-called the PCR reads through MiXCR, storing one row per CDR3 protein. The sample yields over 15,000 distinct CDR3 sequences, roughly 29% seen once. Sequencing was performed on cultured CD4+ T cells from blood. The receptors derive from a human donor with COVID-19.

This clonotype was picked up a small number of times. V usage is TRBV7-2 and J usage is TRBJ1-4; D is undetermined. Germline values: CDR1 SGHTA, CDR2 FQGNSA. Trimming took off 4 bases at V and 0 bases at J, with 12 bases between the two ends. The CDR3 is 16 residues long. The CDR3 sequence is CASSSPGGTTNEKLFF. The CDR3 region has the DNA TGTGCCAGCAGCTCCCCCGGCGGTACAACTAATGAAAAACTGTTTTTT.

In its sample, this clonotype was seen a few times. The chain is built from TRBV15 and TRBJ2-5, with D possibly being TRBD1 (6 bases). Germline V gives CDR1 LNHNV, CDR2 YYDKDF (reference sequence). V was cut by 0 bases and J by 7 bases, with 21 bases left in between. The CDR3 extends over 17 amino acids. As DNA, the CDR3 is TGTGCCACCAGCAGAGAAGCGTCAGGGGTCGACCGACGGACCCAGTACTTC. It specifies CATSREASGVDRRTQYF.

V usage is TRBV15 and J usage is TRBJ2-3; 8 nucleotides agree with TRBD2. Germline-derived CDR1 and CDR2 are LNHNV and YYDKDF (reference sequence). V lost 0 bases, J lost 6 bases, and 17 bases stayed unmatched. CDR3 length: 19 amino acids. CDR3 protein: CATSRDSMGRGAPGDTQYF. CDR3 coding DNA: TGTGCCACCAGCAGAGATTCCATGGGGCGGGGGGCACCCGGGGATACGCAGTATTTT.

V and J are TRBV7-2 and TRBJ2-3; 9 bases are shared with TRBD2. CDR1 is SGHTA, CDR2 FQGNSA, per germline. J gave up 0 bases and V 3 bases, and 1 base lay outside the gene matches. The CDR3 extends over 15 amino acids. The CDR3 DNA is TGTGCCAGCAGCTTGAGCGGGGGGAGCACAGATACGCAGTATTTT. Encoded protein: CASSLSGGSTDTQYF. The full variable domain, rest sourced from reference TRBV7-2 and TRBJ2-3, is GAGVSQSPSNKVTEKGKDVELRCDPISGHTALYWYRQSLGQGLEFLIYFQGNSAPDKSGLPSDRFSAERTGGSVSTLTIQRTQQEDSAVYLCASSLSGGSTDTQYFGPGTRLTVL.

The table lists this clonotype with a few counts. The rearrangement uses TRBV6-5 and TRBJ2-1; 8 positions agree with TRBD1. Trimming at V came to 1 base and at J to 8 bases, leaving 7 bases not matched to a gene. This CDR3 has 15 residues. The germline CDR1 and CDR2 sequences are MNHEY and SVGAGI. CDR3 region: CASSYYGRGRDEQFF. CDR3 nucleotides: TGTGCCAGCAGTTACTATGGCAGGGGGCGCGATGAGCAGTTCTTC.

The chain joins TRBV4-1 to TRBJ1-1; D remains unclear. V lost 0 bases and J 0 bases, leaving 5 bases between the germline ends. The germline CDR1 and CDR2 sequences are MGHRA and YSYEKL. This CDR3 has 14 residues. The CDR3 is CASSQDRVNTEAFF. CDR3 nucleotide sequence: TGCGCCAGCAGCCAAGATCGGGTGAACACTGAAGCTTTCTTT.

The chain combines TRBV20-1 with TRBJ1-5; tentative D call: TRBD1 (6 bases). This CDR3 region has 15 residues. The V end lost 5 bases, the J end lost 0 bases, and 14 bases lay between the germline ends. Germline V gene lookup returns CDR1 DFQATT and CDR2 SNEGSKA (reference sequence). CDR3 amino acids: CSAFKGGYSNQPQHF. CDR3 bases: TGCAGTGCTTTCAAGGGGGGGTATAGCAATCAGCCCCAGCATTTT.

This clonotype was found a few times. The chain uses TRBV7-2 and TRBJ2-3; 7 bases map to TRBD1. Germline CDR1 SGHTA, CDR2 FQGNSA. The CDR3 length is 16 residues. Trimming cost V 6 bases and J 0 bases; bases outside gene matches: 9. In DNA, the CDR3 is TGTGCCAGCAGAGGGGGCTCTGGGACCAGCACAGATACGCAGTATTTT. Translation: CASRGGSGTSTDTQYF.

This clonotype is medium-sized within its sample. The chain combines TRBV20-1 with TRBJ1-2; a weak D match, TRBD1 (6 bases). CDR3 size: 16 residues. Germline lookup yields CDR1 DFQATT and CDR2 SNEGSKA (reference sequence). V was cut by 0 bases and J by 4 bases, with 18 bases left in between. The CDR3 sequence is CSARDPRVGQGYGYTF. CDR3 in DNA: TGCAGTGCTAGAGATCCTCGGGTGGGACAAGGCTATGGCTACACCTTC.

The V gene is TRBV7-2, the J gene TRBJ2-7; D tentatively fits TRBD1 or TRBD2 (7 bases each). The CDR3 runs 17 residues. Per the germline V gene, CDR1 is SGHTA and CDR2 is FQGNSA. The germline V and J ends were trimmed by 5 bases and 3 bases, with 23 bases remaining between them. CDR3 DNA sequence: TGTGCCAGCAGCACGAGGGGGGGAGGAGACAGGGTCTACGAGCAGTACTTC. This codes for CASSTRGGGDRVYEQYF.

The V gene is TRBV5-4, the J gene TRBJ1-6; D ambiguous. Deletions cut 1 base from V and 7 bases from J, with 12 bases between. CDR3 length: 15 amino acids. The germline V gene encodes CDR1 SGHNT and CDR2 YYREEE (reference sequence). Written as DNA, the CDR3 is TGTGCCAGCAGCTTGCGGGAGGCGAGCAATTCACCCCTCCACTTT. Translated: CASSLREASNSPLHF.

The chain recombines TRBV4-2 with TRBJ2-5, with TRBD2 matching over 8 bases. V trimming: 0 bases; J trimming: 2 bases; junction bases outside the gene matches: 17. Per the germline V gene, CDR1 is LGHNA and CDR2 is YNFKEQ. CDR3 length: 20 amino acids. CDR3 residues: CASSQEIGGATNVLQETQYF. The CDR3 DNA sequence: TGTGCCAGCAGCCAAGAAATCGGGGGGGCGACAAACGTACTTCAAGAGACCCAGTACTTC.

Here the CDR3 reads CASSDRDTQPQHF. DNA for the CDR3: TGTGCCAGCAGTGACAGGGATACTCAGCCCCAGCATTTT. The rearrangement joins TRBV25-1 to TRBJ1-5; D might be TRBD1 (5 bases). The CDR3 covers 13 residues. Trimming pared 3 bases from V and 6 bases from J, leaving 9 bases between. Germline CDR1 reads MGHDK; CDR2 reads SYGVNS.

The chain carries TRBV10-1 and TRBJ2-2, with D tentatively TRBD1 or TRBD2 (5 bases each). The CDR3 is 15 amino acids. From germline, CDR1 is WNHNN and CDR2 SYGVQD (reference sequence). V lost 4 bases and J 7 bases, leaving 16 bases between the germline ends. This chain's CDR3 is CASSVRGAGGGELFF. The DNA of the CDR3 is TGCGCCAGCAGTGTTAGAGGGGCTGGCGGCGGGGAGCTGTTTTTT.

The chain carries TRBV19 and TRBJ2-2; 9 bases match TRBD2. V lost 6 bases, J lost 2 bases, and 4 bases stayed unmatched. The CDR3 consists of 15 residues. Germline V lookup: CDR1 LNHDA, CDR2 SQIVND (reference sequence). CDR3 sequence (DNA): TGTGCCAGTAGGGCGGGGGGGGGAAACACCGGGGAGCTGTTTTTT. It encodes CASRAGGGNTGELFF.

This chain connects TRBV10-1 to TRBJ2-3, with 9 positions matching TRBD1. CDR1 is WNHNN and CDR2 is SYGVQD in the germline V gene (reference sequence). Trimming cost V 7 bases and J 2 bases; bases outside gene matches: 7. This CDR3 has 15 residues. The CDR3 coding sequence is TGCGCCAGCAAGAGAGGGGACAGGGTCACAGATACGCAGTATTTT. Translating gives CASKRGDRVTDTQYF.

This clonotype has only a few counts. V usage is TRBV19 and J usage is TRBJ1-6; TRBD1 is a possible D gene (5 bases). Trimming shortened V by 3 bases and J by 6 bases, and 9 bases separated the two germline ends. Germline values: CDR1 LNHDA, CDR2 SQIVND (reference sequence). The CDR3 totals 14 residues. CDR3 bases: TGTGCCAGTAGTATTCGGGGACCTAATTCACCCCTCCACTTT. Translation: CASSIRGPNSPLHF.

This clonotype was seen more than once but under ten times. CDR3 residues: CASSIFDSPNGYTF. Here the CDR3 DNA reads TGTGCCAGTAGTATTTTCGACAGCCCTAATGGCTACACCTTC. The rearrangement uses TRBV19 and TRBJ1-2, with D perhaps matching TRBD1 (5 bases). Trimming took 3 bases from V and 6 from J, leaving 14 bases between them. The CDR3 loop spans 14 amino acids. Germline CDR1 reads LNHDA; CDR2 reads SQIVND (reference sequence).

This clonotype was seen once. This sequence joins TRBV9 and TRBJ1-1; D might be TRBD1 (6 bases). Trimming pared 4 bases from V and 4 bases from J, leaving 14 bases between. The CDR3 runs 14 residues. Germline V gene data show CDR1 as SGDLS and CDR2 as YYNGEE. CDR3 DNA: TGTGCCAGCAGCACAGTAACAGGGAGCACTGAAGCTTTCTTT. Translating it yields CASSTVTGSTEAFF.

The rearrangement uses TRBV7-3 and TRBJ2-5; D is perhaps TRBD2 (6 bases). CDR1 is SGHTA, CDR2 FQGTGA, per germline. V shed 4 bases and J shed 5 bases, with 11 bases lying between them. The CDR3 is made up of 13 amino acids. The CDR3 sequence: CASSWGLGETQYF. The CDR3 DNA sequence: TGTGCCAGCAGCTGGGGACTCGGTGAGACCCAGTACTTC.

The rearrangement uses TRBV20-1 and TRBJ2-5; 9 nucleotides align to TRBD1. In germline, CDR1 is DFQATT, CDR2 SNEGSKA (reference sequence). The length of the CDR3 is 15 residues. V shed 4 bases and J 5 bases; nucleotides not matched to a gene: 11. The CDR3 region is CSANGGTGKSETQYF. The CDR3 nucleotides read TGCAGTGCTAACGGCGGGACAGGGAAAAGTGAGACCCAGTACTTC.

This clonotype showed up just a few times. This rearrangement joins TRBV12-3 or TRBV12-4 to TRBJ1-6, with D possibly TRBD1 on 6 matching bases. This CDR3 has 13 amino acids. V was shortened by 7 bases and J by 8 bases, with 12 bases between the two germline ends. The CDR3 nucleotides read TGTGCCAGCACCAAAACAGGGTATTCACCCCTCCACTTT. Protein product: CASTKTGYSPLHF.

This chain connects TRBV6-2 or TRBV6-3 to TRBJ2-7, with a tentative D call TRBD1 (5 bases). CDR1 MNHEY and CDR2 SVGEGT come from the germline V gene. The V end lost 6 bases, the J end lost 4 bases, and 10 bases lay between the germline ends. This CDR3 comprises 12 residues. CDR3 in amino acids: CASRRGRYEQYF. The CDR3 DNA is TGTGCCAGCAGAAGGGGAAGGTACGAGCAGTACTTC.

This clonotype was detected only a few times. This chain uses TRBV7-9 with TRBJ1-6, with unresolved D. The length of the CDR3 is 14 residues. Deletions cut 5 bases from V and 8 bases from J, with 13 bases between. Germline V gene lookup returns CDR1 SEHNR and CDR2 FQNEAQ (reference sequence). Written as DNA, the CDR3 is TGTGCCAGCAGCGCCGGGCGGGGTTATTCACCCCTCCACTTT. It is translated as CASSAGRGYSPLHF.

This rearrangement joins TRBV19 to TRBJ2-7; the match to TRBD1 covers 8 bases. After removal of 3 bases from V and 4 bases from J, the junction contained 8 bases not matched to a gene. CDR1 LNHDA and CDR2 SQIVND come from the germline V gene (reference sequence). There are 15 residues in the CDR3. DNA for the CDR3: TGTGCCAGTAGTATTAGAGAGACAGGGGCGTACGAGCAGTACTTC. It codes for CASSIRETGAYEQYF.

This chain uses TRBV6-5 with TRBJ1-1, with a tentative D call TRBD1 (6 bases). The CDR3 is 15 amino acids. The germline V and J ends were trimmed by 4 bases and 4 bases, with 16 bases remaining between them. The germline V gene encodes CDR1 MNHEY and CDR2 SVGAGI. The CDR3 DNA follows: TGTGCCAGCAGTTCCAACTCACGGGGGCCCACTGAAGCTTTCTTT. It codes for CASSSNSRGPTEAFF.

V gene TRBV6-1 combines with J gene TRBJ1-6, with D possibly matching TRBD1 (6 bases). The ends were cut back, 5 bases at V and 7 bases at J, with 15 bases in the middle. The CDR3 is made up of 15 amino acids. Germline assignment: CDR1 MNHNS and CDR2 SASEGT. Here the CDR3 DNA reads TGTGCCAGCAGTCGACAGGCAGGACGAAATTCACCCCTCCACTTT. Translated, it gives CASSRQAGRNSPLHF.

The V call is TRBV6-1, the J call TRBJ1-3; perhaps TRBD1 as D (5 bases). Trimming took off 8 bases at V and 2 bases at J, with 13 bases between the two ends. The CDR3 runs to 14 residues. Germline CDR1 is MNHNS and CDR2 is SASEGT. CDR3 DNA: TGTGCCAGCTATGCGGACAACCCTGGAAACACCATATATTTT. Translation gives CASYADNPGNTIYF.

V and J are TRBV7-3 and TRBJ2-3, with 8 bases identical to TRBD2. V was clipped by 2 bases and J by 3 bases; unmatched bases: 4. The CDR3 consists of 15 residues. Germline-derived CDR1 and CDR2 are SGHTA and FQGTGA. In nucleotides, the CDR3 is TGTGCCAGCAGCTTATGGTCGGGGGGGACAGATACGCAGTATTTT. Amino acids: CASSLWSGGTDTQYF. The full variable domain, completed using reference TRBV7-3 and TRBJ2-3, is GAGVSQTPSNKVTEKGKYVELRCDPISGHTALYWYRQSLGQGPEFLIYFQGTGAADDSGLPNDRFFAVRPEGSVSTLKIQRTERGDSAVYLCASSLWSGGTDTQYFGPGTRLTVL.

This CDR3 reads CASSISSGGPIRELFF. The CDR3 DNA is TGTGCCAGTAGTATCTCTAGCGGGGGGCCTATCAGGGAGCTGTTTTTT. The chain combines TRBV19 with TRBJ2-2; 11 positions match TRBD2. The germline CDR1 and CDR2 sequences are LNHDA and SQIVND (reference sequence). The junction had 9 bases not matched to a gene; V was cut back by 3 bases and J by 9 bases. This CDR3 region has 16 residues.